This TCR beta chain was captured by sequencing in a study of T cells in Graves' hyperthyroidism and ophthalmopathy. Study in general: Peripheral blood was obtained at initial diagnosis, preceding any treatment. Study results and limitations: Model output signaled ophthalmopathy a median approximately six months ahead of onset.

The TCR beta CDR3 regions underwent amplification using RNA transcripts as the source. First-round RT-PCR of the TCR CDR3 relied on the HTBI primer set. From the multiplex PCR reads, TCRdb called clonotypes with MiXCR, one entry per CDR3 protein. The data show fewer than 550,000 distinct CDR3 sequences, roughly a quarter seen once. This clonotype was counted many times. Its antigen is not identified. The germline V gene encodes CDR1 SGHRS and CDR2 YFSETQ. V was cut by 0 bases and J by 4 bases, with 4 bases left in between. This CDR3 spans 13 amino acids. The sequencing input was blood. This TCR came from a woman aged 25-40 years with Graves' ophthalmopathy. V is TRBV5-1 and J is TRBJ2-2; no definite D call. The CDR3 coding sequence is TGCGCCAGCAGCTTGGTCGTCACCGGGGAGCTGTTTTTT. Amino acid sequence: CASSLVVTGELFF.